The next 6 T cell receptor beta chains were all read from a single sample in a study of OX40 agonist ivuxolimab in advanced cancers. Here immunoSEQ multiplex PCR was the method, and the copy in TCRdb shows in-frame clones only, minus some. Of about 92,000 clones listed, roughly 93% were seen once; the top ten hold less than 0.35%. Sequenced here: CD4+ or CD8+ T cells sorted from blood, sampled in a trial of the OX40 agonist ivuxolimab. The receptors originated from an adult with an advanced solid tumor such as melanoma, head and neck, liver or kidney cancer.

J is TRBJ2-3 and V is TRBV7-9; D unclear. Trimming pared 0 bases from V and 6 bases from J, leaving 10 bases between. Germline loops: CDR1 SEHNR, CDR2 FQNEAQ (reference sequence). There are 14 residues in the CDR3. The CDR3 DNA reads as TGTGCCAGCAGCTTAGCCCGCGTGGCGGATACGCAGTATTTT. Translating gives CASSLARVADTQYF.

The chain couples TRBV23-1 to TRBJ2-1; 10 bases are a match to TRBD2. TRBV23-1 falls under the ORF class, with uncertain function. V shed 4 bases and J 2 bases; nucleotides not matched to a gene: 8. The CDR3 has 17 residues. CDR3 sequence (DNA): TGCGCCAGCAGTCGGGAGCGGGAGGGCCGGACCTACAATGAGCAGTTCTTC. Protein product: CASSREREGRTYNEQFF.

The V call is TRBV4-3, the J call TRBJ2-3, with 11 bases matching TRBD2. CDR1 is LGHNA, CDR2 YSLEER, per germline. The CDR3 has 16 amino acids. The V segment lost 3 bases and the J segment 4 bases; nucleotides outside the gene matches: 6. The CDR3 loop is CASSHPGTSGSDTQYF. The CDR3 coding sequence is TGCGCCAGCAGCCACCCCGGGACTAGCGGATCAGATACGCAGTATTTT.

The chain joins TRBV2 to TRBJ2-2, with 8 bases identical to TRBD2. Germline CDR1 reads SNHLY; CDR2 reads FYNNEI. The J segment lost 0 bases and the V segment lost 6 bases, leaving 3 bases of the junction unmatched. The CDR3 is 15 residues long. The CDR3: CASRRLATNTGELFF. CDR3 coding DNA: TGTGCCAGCAGGAGACTAGCGACGAACACCGGGGAGCTGTTTTTT.

CDR3 loop: CASSFDRAGNTIYF. CDR3 in DNA: TGTGCCAGCAGCTTTGACAGGGCTGGAAACACCATATATTTT. The rearrangement joins TRBV2 to TRBJ1-3; 7 positions match TRBD1. The CDR3 is made up of 14 amino acids. The V gene's germline CDR1 is SNHLY and CDR2 FYNNEI. V lost 6 bases, J lost 2 bases, and 4 bases stayed unmatched.

CDR3 residues: CASSITGQGNIQYF. The CDR3 nucleotides are TGTGCCAGTAGTATAACGGGACAAGGAAACATTCAGTACTTC. V is TRBV19 and J is TRBJ2-4, with a possible D match to TRBD1 (6 bases). V was cut by 2 bases and J by 6 bases, with 11 bases left in between. Germline assignment: CDR1 LNHDA and CDR2 SQIVND (reference sequence). The CDR3 length is 14 residues.